Listed here are 30 T cell receptor beta chains from one sample, sequenced in a study of blood T cell repertoires in COVID-19 (dated by TCRdb to between 2020 and 2021). To prepare the library, the immunoSEQ multiplex PCR assay was applied. The table was pulled from immuneACCESS by TCRdb, which kept in-frame rearrangements only. Such tables lose some clones; where checked, under half of the loss comes from unresolved V genes, and the rest has no known cause. In all, the sample holds some 200,000 clones, and 70% to 90% of those were seen once. In total, the top ten clones hold about 6% of the sample. The source material was peripheral blood. These receptors were obtained from a man older than 75 with acute or convalescent COVID-19.

The genes are TRBV19 and TRBJ1-5; D is ambiguous. The CDR3 totals 12 residues. V was cut by 3 bases and J by 5 bases, with 5 bases left in between. Germline CDR1 LNHDA, CDR2 SQIVND (reference sequence). CDR3 coding DNA: TGTGCCAGTAGTATGAGGTATCAGCCCCAGCATTTT. Its protein product is CASSMRYQPQHF.

This clone was recorded once. The J gene is TRBJ2-2, the V gene TRBV19, with D possibly TRBD1 on 6 matching bases. Trimming took 4 bases from V and 2 from J, leaving 11 bases between them. The CDR3 has 15 residues. CDR1 is LNHDA and CDR2 is SQIVND in the germline V gene (reference sequence). The CDR3: CASSTGTPNTGELFF. CDR3 DNA: TGTGCCAGTAGTACGGGGACACCTAACACCGGGGAGCTGTTTTTT.

A note on this clone: In the same sample, other DNA sequences code for this CDR3. This chain joins TRBV11-2 and TRBJ2-7; TRBD1 might be the D (5 bases). This CDR3 has 14 amino acids. The germline V and J ends were trimmed by 1 base and 6 bases, with 13 bases remaining between them. Germline CDR1 and CDR2: SGHAT and FQNNGV. CDR3 nucleotides: TGTGCCAGCAGCTTAGGGCAGGGCCTTGGCGAGCAGTACGTC. Protein product: CASSLGQGLGEQYV.

This chain uses TRBV14 with TRBJ2-3; D remains unclear. Deletions cut 1 base from V and 8 bases from J, with 10 bases between. This CDR3 has 13 amino acids. The V gene's germline CDR1 is SGHDN and CDR2 FVKESK. The CDR3 reads CASSQGAASTQYF. The CDR3 DNA sequence: TGTGCCAGCAGCCAAGGCGCGGCGTCTACGCAGTATTTT.

The CDR3 is CASSLALGGPNYGYTF. As DNA, the CDR3 is TGCGCCAGCAGCTTGGCCCTGGGGGGGCCCAACTATGGCTACACCTTC. V is TRBV5-1 and J is TRBJ1-2; D possibly corresponds to TRBD1 (6 bases). This CDR3 has 16 residues. V was clipped by 0 bases and J by 2 bases, with 14 bases between them. Germline-derived CDR1 and CDR2 are SGHRS and YFSETQ.

The chain is built from TRBV28 and TRBJ1-5; D gene ambiguous. The length of the CDR3 is 16 residues. Germline V gene data show CDR1 as MDHEN and CDR2 as SYDVKM. The V end was cut by 5 bases, the J end by 0 bases, with 14 bases between. The CDR3 here is CASSPPRHYSNQPQHF. In DNA form, the CDR3 reads TGTGCCAGCAGTCCCCCCCGACATTATAGCAATCAGCCCCAGCATTTT.

The chain uses TRBV5-1 and TRBJ2-1; TRBD2 aligns across 10 bases. Trimming at V came to 5 bases and at J to 6 bases, leaving 8 bases not matched to a gene. Germline V gene data show CDR1 as SGHRS and CDR2 as YFSETQ. CDR3 length equals 15 residues. Here the CDR3 DNA reads TGCGCCAGCAGGGGGACGGTAGCGGGAGGCAATGAGCAGTTCTTC. Protein sequence: CASRGTVAGGNEQFF.

The chain employs TRBV11-2 and TRBJ2-2; TRBD1 agrees at 9 bases. The CDR3 sequence is 16 residues long. The V and J ends lost 5 bases and 0 bases, in that order; junction bases with no gene match: 4. CDR1 and CDR2 from the germline V gene are SGHAT and FQNNGV. The CDR3: CASSKQGAANTGELFF. In DNA, the CDR3 is TGTGCCAGCAGCAAACAGGGGGCGGCGAACACCGGGGAGCTGTTTTTT.

A few counts support this clone. The rearrangement uses TRBV5-1 and TRBJ1-2; maybe TRBD1 (5 bases). CDR1 and CDR2 (germline): SGHRS, YFSETQ. The CDR3 length is 13 residues. Trimming pared 7 bases from V and 6 bases from J, leaving 16 bases between. The CDR3 DNA reads as TGCGCCAGCGCGACGCAGGGCACGGATGGCTACACCTTC. Amino acids: CASATQGTDGYTF. Drawing the rest from reference TRBV5-1 and TRBJ1-2, the complete variable domain is KAGVTQTPRYLIKTRGQQVTLSCSPISGHRSVSWYQQTPGQGLQFLFEYFSETQRNKGNFPGRFSGRQFSNSRSEMNVSTLELGDSALYLCASATQGTDGYTFGSGTRLTVV.

The chain combines TRBV9 with TRBJ2-1; 10 nucleotides line up with TRBD2. Germline V lookup: CDR1 SGDLS, CDR2 YYNGEE. There are 17 residues in the CDR3. Trimming took 0 bases from V and 0 from J; bases not matched to a gene: 3. The CDR3 DNA follows: TGTGCCAGCAGCGTAGGGACTAGCGGCAGCTCCTACAATGAGCAGTTCTTC. This encodes CASSVGTSGSSYNEQFF.

V usage is TRBV6-5 and J usage is TRBJ2-2; D might be TRBD1 (7 bases). The CDR3 sequence is 14 residues long. Between the trimmed V and J ends, which lost 9 bases and 4 bases, there was a span of 15 bases. From germline, CDR1 is MNHEY and CDR2 SVGAGI. The CDR3 reads CASAGTAGTGELFF. The CDR3 DNA sequence: TGTGCCAGTGCGGGGACAGCGGGCACCGGGGAGCTGTTTTTT.

The chain couples TRBV7-8 to TRBJ2-7; 10 bases line up with TRBD1. The length of the CDR3 is 17 residues. V dropped 5 bases and J dropped 1; count of bases not matched to a gene: 11. Germline V lookup: CDR1 SGHVS, CDR2 FQNEAQ. The CDR3 sequence is CASSPRGQGQGSYEQYV. The CDR3 bases are TGTGCCAGCAGCCCAAGGGGGCAGGGACAGGGGTCCTACGAGCAGTACGTC.

Concerning this clone itself: The sample has other DNA sequences that encode this CDR3 too. J is TRBJ1-2 and V is TRBV27, with a tentative D call TRBD1 (6 bases). Germline V CDR1 and CDR2: MNHEY, SMNVEV (reference sequence). The V end lost 6 bases, the J end lost 6 bases, and 11 bases lay between the germline ends. The CDR3 runs to 12 residues. CDR3 amino acids: CASSDHRDGYTF. CDR3 DNA: TGTGCCAGCAGCGACCACAGGGATGGCTACACCTTC.

V is TRBV3-1 (or the pseudogene TRBV3-2) and J is TRBJ1-1; 7 nucleotides line up with TRBD1. This CDR3 is built from 13 residues. Germline CDR1 LGHDT, CDR2 YNNKEL (reference sequence). The V segment lost 4 bases and the J segment 3 bases; nucleotides outside the gene matches: 2. The CDR3 sequence: CASSLTGDTEAFF. Here the CDR3 DNA reads TGTGCCAGCAGCCTTACAGGGGACACTGAAGCTTTCTTT.

Of note for this clone: At one end the junction does not follow the germline gene, possibly because of a read error. The V and J genes are TRBV7-7 and TRBJ2-1; 15 bases agree with TRBD2. Germline values: CDR1 SSHAT, CDR2 FNYEAQ (reference sequence). CDR3 length: 16 residues. CDR3 coding DNA: TGTGCTAGCAGCCCCGGGACTAGCGGGGGGATGAATGAGCAGTTCTTC. Translating gives CASSPGTSGGMNEQFF.

With respect to this clone: Other DNA sequences in this sample translate to the same CDR3. This chain joins TRBV7-2 and TRBJ1-5, with D unresolved. In germline, CDR1 is SGHTA, CDR2 FQGNSA. V was trimmed by 0 bases and J by 4 bases, leaving 7 bases between them. This CDR3 spans 14 amino acids. The CDR3 region has the DNA TGTGCCAGCAGCTTAGCTTCGGGGAATCAGCCCCAGCATTTT. Its translation: CASSLASGNQPQHF.

This clone was seen a single time. The rearrangement links TRBV7-6 to TRBJ2-2; D gene uncertain. The CDR3 runs to 16 residues. V lost 2 bases, J lost 2 bases, and 12 bases lay in between. CDR1 and CDR2 (germline): SGHVS, FNYEAQ. CDR3 nucleotides: TGTGCCAGCAGCTTACGCGGCGGTACCAACACCGGGGAGCTGTTTTTT. Protein: CASSLRGGTNTGELFF.

In DNA, the CDR3 is TGCGCCAGCAGCGAAGCCCCAACTAGCGGGAGCGGCGGGGAGCTGTTTTTT. Its protein is CASSEAPTSGSGGELFF. This chain connects TRBV4-1 to TRBJ2-2, with 11 bases identical to TRBD2. Unmatched junction bases numbered 12, after V lost 5 bases and J lost 7 bases. Germline CDR1 is MGHRA and CDR2 is YSYEKL. This CDR3 is 17 amino acids long.

This chain connects TRBV19 to TRBJ2-1; the match to TRBD2 covers 8 bases. Germline V gene data show CDR1 as LNHDA and CDR2 as SQIVND (reference sequence). The junction had 6 bases not matched to a gene; V was cut back by 3 bases and J by 5 bases. The CDR3 length is 15 residues. CDR3 DNA: TGTGCCAGTAGTATCCCTCCGGGAGGGGACAATGAGCAGTTCTTC. This gives the protein CASSIPPGGDNEQFF.

The V and J genes are TRBV27 and TRBJ1-1, with 9 nucleotides matching TRBD1. Germline CDR1 and CDR2: MNHEY and SMNVEV (reference sequence). The CDR3 sequence is 14 residues long. The ends lost 6 bases at V and 5 bases at J; junction bases unmatched: 7. This CDR3 reads CASSLTGGWTEAFF. The CDR3 nucleotides read TGTGCCAGCAGCCTAACAGGGGGCTGGACTGAAGCTTTCTTT.

The chain links TRBV18 to TRBJ1-5; D gene uncertain. Trimming took off 3 bases at V and 3 bases at J, with 6 bases between the two ends. The germline V gene has CDR1 KGHSH and CDR2 LQKENI. This CDR3 comprises 13 residues. CDR3 sequence: CASSPGNNQPQHF. The CDR3, as DNA: TGTGCCAGCTCACCGGGCAACAATCAGCCCCAGCATTTT.

The chain is built from TRBV18 and TRBJ2-5; D gene ambiguous. The V and J ends lost 3 bases and 5 bases respectively, with 10 bases between them. The germline gives CDR1 KGHSH, CDR2 LQKENI. The CDR3 is 13 amino acids. The CDR3 reads CASSPGLRETQYF. For the CDR3, the DNA is TGTGCCAGCTCACCTGGGTTGAGGGAGACCCAGTACTTC.

This clone was found once. This sequence joins TRBV27 and TRBJ2-5; D is possibly TRBD2 (6 bases). This CDR3 region has 18 residues. Germline values: CDR1 MNHEY, CDR2 SMNVEV (reference sequence). Trimming took 4 bases from V and 5 from J, leaving 26 bases between them. The CDR3 spells CASSSHPGGRESRETQYF. The CDR3, as DNA: TGTGCCAGCAGTTCCCACCCCGGGGGTCGGGAGAGTCGGGAGACCCAGTACTTC.

The chain recombines TRBV6-2 or TRBV6-3 with TRBJ1-6; TRBD1 agrees at 8 bases. With V trimmed by 6 bases and J by 9 bases, 10 bases remained unmatched. This CDR3 is 15 amino acids long. Germline loops: CDR1 MNHEY, CDR2 SVGEGT. CDR3 protein: CASSLMTGVGSPLHF. The CDR3 DNA sequence: TGTGCCAGCAGCCTAATGACAGGGGTTGGTTCACCCCTCCACTTT.

The genes are TRBV19 and TRBJ1-6; 7 bases line up with TRBD1. Germline V gene data show CDR1 as LNHDA and CDR2 as SQIVND (reference sequence). V was pared by 1 base and J by 7 bases, with 4 bases of the junction left unmatched. The CDR3 loop spans 15 amino acids. CDR3 sequence reads: CASSIGGQYNSPLHF. CDR3 DNA sequence: TGTGCCAGTAGTATAGGGGGACAGTACAATTCACCCCTCCACTTT.

The chain recombines TRBV19 with TRBJ2-6; possibly TRBD1 for D (7 bases). The V end lost 6 bases, the J end lost 0 bases, and 15 bases lay between the germline ends. Germline V gives CDR1 LNHDA, CDR2 SQIVND (reference sequence). The CDR3 runs to 17 residues. CDR3 region: CASSSPGGGSGANVLTF. The CDR3 region has the DNA TGTGCCAGTAGCTCGCCAGGGGGAGGCTCTGGGGCCAACGTCCTGACTTTC.

V is TRBV7-2 and J is TRBJ1-2; 7 positions agree with TRBD1. The CDR3 length is 16 residues. V lost 1 base to trimming and J lost 4 bases; unmatched junction nucleotides: 9. CDR1 and CDR2 (germline): SGHTA, FQGNSA. CDR3 sequence: CASSLDSQGSVYGYTF. The CDR3 DNA follows: TGTGCCAGCAGCTTAGACTCACAGGGGTCAGTCTATGGCTACACCTTC. Based on the CDR3 plus reference TRBV7-2 and TRBJ1-2, the full variable domain is GAGVSQSPSNKVTEKGKDVELRCDPISGHTALYWYRQSLGQGLEFLIYFQGNSAPDKSGLPSDRFSAERTGGSVSTLTIQRTQQEDSAVYLCASSLDSQGSVYGYTFGSGTRLTVV.

CDR3 sequence: CAWNRERATEAFF. The DNA for the CDR3 is TGTGCCTGGAACAGGGAGAGGGCCACTGAAGCTTTCTTT. This sequence joins TRBV30 and TRBJ1-1, with D tentatively TRBD1 (6 bases). Trimming cost V 4 bases and J 4 bases, with 13 bases left between them. Looked up from germline, CDR1 is GTSNPN and CDR2 is SVGIG (reference sequence). The CDR3 consists of 13 residues.

V is TRBV5-1 and J is TRBJ2-1; 11 bases are a match to TRBD2. The trim removed 4 bases at V and 16 bases at J, leaving 4 bases unmatched. Germline values: CDR1 SGHRS, CDR2 YFSETQ. CDR3 length: 11 residues. The CDR3 nucleotides are TGCGCCAGCAGCGCAACTAGCGGGAGTTTCTTC. Translation gives CASSATSGSFF.

This rearrangement joins TRBV18 to TRBJ1-5, with a possible D match to TRBD1 (6 bases). V lost 1 base, J lost 3 bases, and 7 bases lay in between. The germline V gene has CDR1 KGHSH and CDR2 LQKENI. The CDR3 is 14 residues long. As DNA, the CDR3 is TGTGCCAGCTCACCACGACAGGACAATCAGCCCCAGCATTTT. Protein: CASSPRQDNQPQHF.